A selection of T cell receptor beta chains follows, all from one sample in a study of Graves' ophthalmopathy and Graves' hyperthyroidism. Using its own MiXCR run on the multiplex PCR reads, TCRdb lists one record per CDR3 protein. Seen here are more than 300,000 distinct CDR3 sequences, roughly a sixth observed once, and the top ten hold around 2.4%. Material: peripheral blood. Source of these receptors: an adult woman with stable Graves' hyperthyroidism. Each CDR3 is given with its conserved first and last residue. A D gene is named only where the DNA matches it firmly. Size is omitted from some rows. Given values are once, few, many or a class for expanded clones.

TGTGCCAGCAGTTACGGTGTGCTATGGCCCCAGCATTTT	CASSYGVLWPQHF	NA	TRBJ1-5	NA	TRBV6-2/TRBV6-3
TGTGCCAGCAGTTCATCGGGTCTAAGGAACACTGAAGCTTTCTTT	CASSSSGLRNTEAFF	many	TRBJ1-1	NA	TRBV12-3/TRBV12-4
TGTGCCAGCAAATCGAAGACGGGACCTAATTCACCCCTCCACTTT	CASKSKTGPNSPLHF	many	TRBJ1-6	NA	TRBV2
TGCAGCGTTGAGCAGTGGACAGGGGGAAGAGCTAACTATGGCTACACCTTC	CSVEQWTGGRANYGYTF	NA	TRBJ1-2	TRBD1	TRBV29-1
TGTGCCAGCAGGCTACAGGGAGTCAATCAGCCCCAGCATTTT	CASRLQGVNQPQHF	NA	TRBJ1-5	NA	TRBV28
TGTGCCAGCAGCTTGGACAGCTTTCAAGAGACCCAGTACTTC	CASSLDSFQETQYF	many	TRBJ2-5	NA	TRBV11-3
TGTGCCAGCAGCTTAGCCGCGGAGGGCTCCTACGAGCAGTACTTC	CASSLAAEGSYEQYF	few	TRBJ2-7	NA	TRBV11-2
TGTGCCAGCAGCTTAGCCATATCCGACAGGCAAGAGACCCAGTACTTC	CASSLAISDRQETQYF	many	TRBJ2-5	NA	TRBV7-6
TGTGCCAGCAGTTACGATTTGGGGACAGGGGCGAATCAGCCCCAGCATTTT	CASSYDLGTGANQPQHF	many	TRBJ1-5	TRBD1	TRBV6-2/TRBV6-3
TGTGCCAGCTCACCACCTACACTTCAAGAGACCCAGTACTTC	CASSPPTLQETQYF	many	TRBJ2-5	NA	TRBV18
TGTGCCAGCCTCCCCCCCCGGATTCCCCCCCGGGCGGGAGGGCCCGAGTACGAGCAGTACTTC	CASLPPRIPPRAGGPEYEQYF	many	TRBJ2-7	TRBD2	TRBV7-4
TGTGCCATCAGTGGTCAGGGAGGGAACATTCAGTACTTC	CAISGQGGNIQYF	many	TRBJ2-4	TRBD2	TRBV10-3
TGCAGTGCTGCACTTCAGGGACAGGGGGACTATGGCTACACCTTC	CSAALQGQGDYGYTF	many	TRBJ1-2	TRBD1	TRBV20-1
TGTGCCAGCAGCCCCGAATTGGGCAAAAACATTCAGTACTTC	CASSPELGKNIQYF	many	TRBJ2-4	NA	TRBV7-2
TGTGCTAGTGGTTTGGGGCTTGGGACGGGAAATTCACCTCTCTACTTT	CASGLGLGTGNSPLYF	NA	TRBJ1-6	NA	TRBV12-5
TGTGCCACCAGTGATCCAAAGACAGGGGACAAAAACATTAAGTACTTC	CATSDPKTGDKNIKYF	many	TRBJ2-4	TRBD1	TRBV24-1
TGCAGTGCTAGCCAGGGAGAGGTCTACGAGCAGTACTTC	CSASQGEVYEQYF	once	TRBJ2-7	NA	TRBV20-1
TGTGCCAGCTCACCAAATCGTTGGAAACGCAGGACTGGAAACACCATATATTTT	CASSPNRWKRRTGNTIYF	few	TRBJ1-3	NA	TRBV18
TGTGCCAGTAGTCCAGGGCAGGAGAATTCACCCCTCCACTTT	CASSPGQENSPLHF	many	TRBJ1-6	NA	TRBV19
TGTGCCAGCAGTGAGTGGCGCCCCGGCTATGGCTACACCTTC	CASSEWRPGYGYTF	NA	TRBJ1-2	NA	TRBV2
TGTGCCAGCAGCCCAAACGGGGGAGGAGGCAATCAGCCCCAGCATTTT	CASSPNGGGGNQPQHF	many	TRBJ1-5	NA	TRBV12-3/TRBV12-4
TGCAGCGTCACGGGGACATCTGGAAACACCATATATTTT	CSVTGTSGNTIYF	many	TRBJ1-3	NA	TRBV29-1
TGCAGTGCTAAGCCCCTGGGGCTAGCGGGATCCTCCTACGAGCAGTACTTC	CSAKPLGLAGSSYEQYF	NA	TRBJ2-7	TRBD2	TRBV20-1
TGTGCCTGGGGCAGGGCAAGCTATGGCTACACCTTC	CAWGRASYGYTF	many	TRBJ1-2	NA	TRBV30
TGTGCCAGTAGTGTACCGGGACAGGGCAATCAGCCCCAGCATTTT	CASSVPGQGNQPQHF	few	TRBJ1-5	TRBD1	TRBV19
TGTGCCTGGAGTGTACTTGGTAAGCCCCAGCATTTT	CAWSVLGKPQHF	many	TRBJ1-5	NA	TRBV30
TGTGCCAGCTCACCACTCGGACTAGCGGCCACCCAAGAGACCCAGTACTTC	CASSPLGLAATQETQYF	few	TRBJ2-5	TRBD2	TRBV18